This T cell receptor beta chain emerged from a study of blood T cell repertoires in COVID-19 (dated by TCRdb to 2020 to 2022). About the investigation overall: The collaborator samples originated in the United States, Italy and Spain and spanned the acute and convalescent phases of COVID-19. The dataset comprised deeply sampled blood TCRbeta repertoires from subjects exposed to, actively infected with, or recovered from COVID-19. The samples were drawn from two sources: the first 160 participants of the ongoing ImmuneRACE study, and 950 to 1,500 subjects contributed by 6 global collaborators. The sample metadata nearly always contained a de-identified subject ID, COVID-19 status, age in years and sex. A freely available public database, intended as a resource for researchers studying the immune response to SARS-CoV-2, is where the repertoires were released. The material from the prospective study consisted of cDNA or gDNA derived from T cells, B-cell-depleted T cells, or PBMCs. Where available, HLA class I and class II types were obtained from metadata supplied by the sample provider rather than from assay-based typing. Study-level results and caveats: The quantity of clinical and demographic metadata differed by source and by participant and was supplied without curation.

In the prospective study, participants were about 18 to 90 years old, resided in about two dozen geographic areas of the United States, and were enrolled through a virtual design. Cohort assignment in the prospective study relied on participant-reported clinical history from a screening survey and a study questionnaire. In the prospective study, whole blood, serum and a nasopharyngeal or oropharyngeal swab were collected from each participant by mobile phlebotomists. Over an approximately 2-month period, participants in the prospective study had the option of providing additional blood draws and questionnaires. Blood samples from the prospective study were shipped frozen or at room temperature prior to DNA extraction. Including the terminal cysteine and phenylalanine, the CDR3 comprises 15 residues. The entry retains the CDR3 DNA only, 45 bases that are in frame from base 1. The V end gives up 2 bases and the J end 6 bases, leaving 7 bases in the junction not matched to a gene. Sequences SGHRS (CDR1) and YFSETQ (CDR2) are obtained from the germline V gene.

The immunoSEQ Assay, a bias-controlled multiplex PCR, was used to amplify TCRbeta CDR3 regions from genomic DNA. The published analysis was carried out like this. Nucleated cell counts per sample were estimated from amplification of reference gene primers within the assay. To quantify the absolute abundance of each unique TCRbeta CDR3 rearrangement, sequence reads were collapsed and filtered. Productive Simpson clonality was computed per sample as the square root of Simpson's diversity index over productive rearrangements. The immuneACCESS repertoire file appears here via TCRdb, limited to in-frame rearrangements. These files lack a portion of the clones; in checked studies, under half of the deficit traces to unresolved V genes, and the cause of the others is not known. V, J and clone size reflect that table, while D and trimming were determined from the DNA. The sample table shows some 140,000 clones, and around 82% are seen once. The ten most abundant clones make up 4.5% to 7% of the sample.

This clone was seen a single time. The specificity of this receptor is unknown. No base-level quality is on record; no much larger clone is a single base apart. The sequence joins TRBV5-1 to TRBJ2-2, and 7 junctional nucleotides match TRBD2. The TCR comes from a man between 40 and 49 years old with acute COVID-19. Sequenced material: PBMCs or T cells enriched from blood (not recorded which). The nucleotide sequence reads as follows: TGCGCCAGCAGCTTTGGATCCCGGGGGGCCGGGGAGCTGTTTTTT. Translated, this gives CASSFGSRGAGELFF.